These T cell receptor beta chains were read from a single sample in a study of technical replicates of blood from a handful of donors. TCRdb's copy holds only in-frame clones and misses some; the assay was immunoSEQ multiplex PCR. In the table there are about 98,000 clones, approximately 94% of which are singletons. Source material: T cells isolated from PBMCs. The receptors come from a human donor in good health. Both conserved end residues are part of each CDR3. A D gene is named only where the DNA matches it firmly. Some rows have no size entry. The others give once, few or many, or a class for an expanded clone.

D gene | clone size | J gene | V gene | CDR3 DNA | CDR3 protein
TRBD1 | . | TRBJ2-7 | TRBV5-4 | TGTGCCAGCAGCTTCGGGGGACAGGGTTTCCACGAGCAGTACTTC | CASSFGGQGFHEQYF
. | . | TRBJ1-4 | TRBV25-1 | TGTGCCAGCAGCGGCGGGGGGAGAAATGAAAAACTGTTTTTT | CASSGGGRNEKLFF
. | once | TRBJ2-2 | TRBV27 | TGTGCCAGCACCTTGGGCAGCGGGACCGGGGAGCTGTTTTTT | CASTLGSGTGELFF
TRBD2 | . | TRBJ2-3 | TRBV28 | TGTGCCAGCAGTTCACTAGCGGCTAGCACAGATACGCAGTATTTT | CASSSLAASTDTQYF
. | . | TRBJ2-3 | TRBV14 | TGTGCCAGCAGCCAAGAGGCGGGTTCAGATACGCAGTATTTT | CASSQEAGSDTQYF
. | . | TRBJ2-5 | TRBV10-3 | TGTGCCAGCGGACTCGTGAAAGAGACCCAGTACTTC | CASGLVKETQYF
TRBD2 | . | TRBJ2-1 | TRBV28 | TGTGCCATACAAGACGGGAGGAGCTCCTACAATGAGCAGTTCTTC | CAIQDGRSSYNEQFF
. | . | TRBJ2-7 | TRBV28 | TGTGCCAGCACCCCGACCGGGGTTTACGAGCAGTACTTC | CASTPTGVYEQYF
. | . | TRBJ2-2 | TRBV19 | TGTGCCAGTAATAGTGAGGGCCCCGGGGAGCTGTTTTTT | CASNSEGPGELFF
TRBD2 | . | TRBJ2-2 | TRBV6-6 | TGTGCCAGCTCCGGGACTACCTCCAACACCGGGGAGCTGTTTTTT | CASSGTTSNTGELFF
. | . | TRBJ2-2 | TRBV9 | TGTGCCAGCAGCACGCAAAAAACCCGGACACCCACCGGGGAGCTGTTTTTT | CASSTQKTRTPTGELFF
TRBD2 | . | TRBJ2-3 | TRBV4-2 | TGTGCCAGCAGCCCCCTCGGGAGGGTAGCGGGGAGCACAGATACGCAGTATTTT | CASSPLGRVAGSTDTQYF
TRBD1 | . | TRBJ2-7 | TRBV27 | TGTGCCAGCACTCACCACCCCGGGACAGGGACCTACGAGCAGTACTTC | CASTHHPGTGTYEQYF
. | . | TRBJ2-1 | TRBV11-3 | TGTGCCAGCAGCCCTCCGGGGTCCCAAAATGAGCAGTTCTTC | CASSPPGSQNEQFF
. | . | TRBJ2-5 | TRBV2 | TGTGCCAGCAGTCTGGACAGACAAGAGACCCAGTACTTC | CASSLDRQETQYF
. | . | TRBJ1-2 | TRBV30 | TGTGCCTGGAGTTTTGAGAAAACCCTATATGGCTACACCTTC | CAWSFEKTLYGYTF
. | . | TRBJ2-1 | TRBV5-1 | TGCGCCAGCAGCTTGGAGTCGGGGGACTCTCGGTTCTTC | CASSLESGDSRFF
TRBD1 | . | TRBJ2-2 | TRBV16 | TGTGCCAGCAGAGGAAGGACAGGTGACACCGGGGAGCTGTTTTTT | CASRGRTGDTGELFF
TRBD1 | once | TRBJ2-7 | TRBV15 | TGTGCCACCAGCAGAGACAGGGGGTCCTACGAGCAGTACTTC | CATSRDRGSYEQYF
TRBD1 | . | TRBJ2-7 | TRBV4-1 | TGCGCCAGCAGCCCCGGACAGGGTGGATCCTACGAGCAGTACTTC | CASSPGQGGSYEQYF
. | . | TRBJ1-2 | TRBV6-5 | TGTGCCAGCAGTTTTGGGGCCACTAACTATGGCTACACCTTC | CASSFGATNYGYTF
TRBD1 | once | TRBJ1-5 | TRBV7-9 | TGTGCCAGCAGCTTATTCCGGACAGGGGAGGATCAGCCCCAGCATTTT | CASSLFRTGEDQPQHF
. | . | TRBJ1-1 | TRBV10-2 | TGCGCCAGCAGTGACTGGACAGAAAACACTGAAGCTTTCTTT | CASSDWTENTEAFF
. | once | TRBJ1-1 | TRBV9 | TGTGCCAGCAGCGTAGACAGGGTCGACACTGAAGCTTTCTTT | CASSVDRVDTEAFF
TRBD1 | once | TRBJ1-3 | TRBV25-1 | TGTGCCAGCAGTGATGGTAATAGGGGGCGCGGGAACACCATATATTTT | CASSDGNRGRGNTIYF
TRBD2 | . | TRBJ2-1 | TRBV6-8 | TGTGCCAGCAGTTATCAGAGCGGGAGGCCCTACAATGAGCAGTTCTTC | CASSYQSGRPYNEQFF
. | . | TRBJ1-1 | TRBV5-1 | TGCGCCAGCAGCTTGGCCACGGTGAACACTGAAGCTTTCTTT | CASSLATVNTEAFF
. | . | TRBJ1-1 | TRBV20-1 | TGCAGTGCTCCCCAGGGAGGAAGAGCTTTCTTT | CSAPQGGRAFF
TRBD2 | . | TRBJ2-3 | TRBV30 | TGTGCCTGGGGGACTAGCGGCGCAGATACGCAGTATTTT | CAWGTSGADTQYF
TRBD2 | . | TRBJ2-1 | TRBV13 | TGTGCCAGCAGCACCCGACTAGCGGGAGGGCCTCTGGGCTTCTTC | CASSTRLAGGPLGFF
TRBD1 | . | TRBJ2-1 | TRBV27 | TGTGCCAGCAGTCTTCGGGACAGAGACTACAATGAGCAGTTCTTC | CASSLRDRDYNEQFF
. | . | TRBJ1-1 | TRBV4-1 | TGCGCCAGCAGCCAGGGGGGGAGGGCAAAGGCTGAAGCTTTCTTT | CASSQGGRAKAEAFF
. | . | TRBJ2-6 | TRBV5-4 | TGTGCCAGCAGCTTGGGGAGTCCCGGGGCCAACGTCCTGACTTTC | CASSLGSPGANVLTF
TRBD2 | . | TRBJ2-7 | TRBV15 | TGTGCCACCAGCCAGGGGTCTAGCGGGGGTTACGAGCAGTACTTC | CATSQGSSGGYEQYF
. | . | TRBJ1-4 | TRBV4-1 | TGCGCCAGCAGCCCAGGGTTCGCAACTAATGAAAAACTGTTTTTT | CASSPGFATNEKLFF
TRBD1 | . | TRBJ1-1 | TRBV5-4 | TGTGCCAGCAGCAATCCGGGACAGCTTACTGAAGCTTTCTTT | CASSNPGQLTEAFF
. | . | TRBJ1-1 | TRBV29-1 | TGCAGCGTTGAGAGGGACTCGAACACTGAAGCTTTCTTT | CSVERDSNTEAFF
. | . | TRBJ2-3 | TRBV7-8 | TGTGCCAGCAGCTTAGGGCATCTAACGAGGTCAGATACGCAGTATTTT | CASSLGHLTRSDTQYF
. | . | TRBJ2-7 | TRBV7-9 | TGTGCCAGCAGCTTAACAGGGCCTCCCGAGCAGTACTTC | CASSLTGPPEQYF
TRBD2 | . | TRBJ2-1 | TRBV6-5 | TGTGCCAGCAGTTACTCGGGGGGGTCCGCTGAGCAGTTCTTC | CASSYSGGSAEQFF
. | . | TRBJ2-3 | TRBV7-3 | TGTGCCAGCAGCTTAAGGCCGATCACAGATACGCAGTATTTT | CASSLRPITDTQYF
. | . | TRBJ1-1 | TRBV5-5 | TGTGCCAGCAGCGGAACCCAGGTGGACACTGAAGCTTTCTTT | CASSGTQVDTEAFF
TRBD1 | . | TRBJ2-3 | TRBV14 | TGTGCCAGCAGCCGCCCAGGGGGCTGGCGGGATACGCAGTATTTT | CASSRPGGWRDTQYF
TRBD2 | once | TRBJ2-3 | TRBV5-1 | TGCGCCAGCAGCTTGGTGGCTAGCGGGAGGGTAGGAACCTATACGCAGTATTTT | CASSLVASGRVGTYTQYF
. | . | TRBJ1-1 | TRBV7-9 | TGTGCCAGCAGCTTGGGAGTTGGGGGCTACACTGAAGCTTTCTTT | CASSLGVGGYTEAFF
TRBD2 | . | TRBJ2-5 | TRBV5-1 | TGCGCCAGCAGCCATGGACTAGCGGAAGAGACCCAGTACTTC | CASSHGLAEETQYF
. | . | TRBJ1-5 | TRBV12-5 | TGTGCTAGTGGAGAGGGGGGGGCTGCTCAGCCCCAGCATTTT | CASGEGGAAQPQHF
TRBD1 | . | TRBJ1-2 | TRBV6-6 | TGTGCCAGCAGTCACGAAGGGGACAGTAACTATGGCTACACCTTC | CASSHEGDSNYGYTF
TRBD1 | . | TRBJ1-1 | TRBV7-9 | TGTGCCAGCAGCCTTCGACAGGGTCTGGGCACTGAAGCTTTCTTT | CASSLRQGLGTEAFF
TRBD2 | . | TRBJ2-7 | TRBV6-1 | TGTGCCAGCAGTGAAGCGGCGCGGGCTAGCGGGAGTCGATCCCACTACGAGCAGTACTTC | CASSEAARASGSRSHYEQYF